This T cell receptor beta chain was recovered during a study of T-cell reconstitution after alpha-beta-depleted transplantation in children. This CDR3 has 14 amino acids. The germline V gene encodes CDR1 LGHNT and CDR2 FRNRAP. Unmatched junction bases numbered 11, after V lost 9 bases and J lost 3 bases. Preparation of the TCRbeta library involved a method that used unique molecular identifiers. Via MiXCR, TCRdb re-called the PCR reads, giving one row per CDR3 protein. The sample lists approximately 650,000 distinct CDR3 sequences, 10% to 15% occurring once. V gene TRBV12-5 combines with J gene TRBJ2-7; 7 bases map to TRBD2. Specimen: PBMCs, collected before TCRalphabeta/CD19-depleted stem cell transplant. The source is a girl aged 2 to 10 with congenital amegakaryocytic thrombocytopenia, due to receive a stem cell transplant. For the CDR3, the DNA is TGTGCTAGCCAGCCAGGCGGGAGTATCTACGAGCAGTACTTC. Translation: CASQPGGSIYEQYF.